These 4 T cell receptor beta chains were all obtained from the same sample, sequenced in a study of CD8+CD57+ T cells in acquired aplastic anemia. CDR3 and TCR beta VDJ profiling relied on a genomic DNA template. TCRdb recomputed calls from the reads with MiXCR, one row per CDR3 protein. The sample has more than 150,000 distinct CDR3 sequences, 45% to 50% seen once. The sequenced sample consisted of sorted CD4+, CD8+, or CD8+CD57+ T cells (not recorded which) from PBMCs. All receptors derive from a human donor in good health.

The table lists this clonotype with a few counts. This chain links TRBV10-3 with TRBJ2-1; possible D gene TRBD2, 7 bases. V gave up 10 bases and J gave up 10 bases, with 17 bases separating them. Germline loops: CDR1 ENHRY, CDR2 SYGVKD. The CDR3 runs to 12 residues. The CDR3: CATRGPGGEQFF. The DNA of the CDR3 is TGTGCCACCAGGGGTCCCGGGGGGGAGCAGTTCTTC.

The chain has TRBV10-3 and TRBJ1-4, with D possibly TRBD1 on 5 matching bases. V dropped 6 bases and J dropped 4 bases, with 15 bases sitting between them. CDR3 length equals 15 residues. Germline V CDR1 and CDR2: ENHRY, SYGVKD. The CDR3 DNA is TGTGCCATCAGCGCCAACCGGGGGAATAATGAAAAACTGTTTTTT. Translated, it gives CAISANRGNNEKLFF.

This clonotype was counted ten times or more. The chain uses TRBV6-5 and TRBJ2-5; TRBD2 is a possible D gene (6 bases). The CDR3 is 14 residues long. V was pared by 2 bases and J by 0 bases, with 7 bases between. Germline assignment: CDR1 MNHEY and CDR2 SVGAGI. CDR3 sequence reads: CASSYQRDQETQYF. CDR3 coding DNA: TGTGCCAGCAGTTACCAGCGGGACCAAGAGACCCAGTACTTC.

This clonotype occurred a few times. The chain carries TRBV15 and TRBJ2-7, with D tentatively TRBD2 (5 bases). The V end was cut by 0 bases, the J end by 4 bases, with 7 bases between. The CDR3 sequence is 13 residues long. Germline CDR1 LNHNV, CDR2 YYDKDF (reference sequence). CDR3 DNA sequence: TGTGCCACCAGCAGAGATACGGGGTACGAGCAGTACTTC. Residues: CATSRDTGYEQYF.